The clone carrying this TCR beta chain was picked up a small number of times. Its antigen is currently unknown. Reverse transcribing all isolated RNA meant expressed TCRB transcripts were sequenced. Sequencing was performed with immunoSEQ multiplex PCR; in TCRdb, only in-frame clones are kept and a portion is missing. This table has 300,000 or so clones, approximately 8% appearing once. These data come from a study of beta chain features in type 1 diabetes. The V and J ends lost 8 bases and 3 bases, in that order; junction bases with no gene match: 3. Germline V lookup: CDR1 MGHDK, CDR2 SYGVNS. CDR3 length: 13 residues. General study results and limits: Comparison showed that naive, central memory and Treg TCRB repertoires appeared more similar among patients than among healthy donors.

The chain carries TRBV25-1 and TRBJ2-3; 9 bases agree with TRBD1. Sequencing input: central memory CD4+ T cells from blood. The source of this sequence is a woman aged 18-29 years in good health. CDR3 DNA: TGTGCCAGCCGGGACAGGGTTACAGATACGCAGTATTTT. Translation gives CASRDRVTDTQYF.